This T cell receptor (beta chain) came from a study of shared clonotypes between healthy human individuals. Remarks on this clone: Its matching antigen is unknown.

The naive CD8 subset, CD45RO-negative cells positively selected for CCR7, excluded terminally differentiated effector memory CD45RA+ cells. CDR1 and CDR2 (germline): MNHEY, SMNVEV (reference sequence). Trimming took off 2 bases at V and 6 bases at J, with 10 bases between the two ends. The CDR3 sequence is 14 residues long. Study results and limitations: An anticipated effect of sequencing depth on clonotype sharing among donors was recognized.

Genomic DNA of each subset was evenly split across several immunoSEQ plates. Only in-frame clones appear in the TCRdb table, and some are missing; sequencing was by immunoSEQ multiplex PCR. Of about 580,000 clones listed, 98% are singletons. Sequenced input: naive CD8+ T cells sorted from blood. The genes are TRBV27 and TRBJ2-2; possibly TRBD2 for D (5 bases). This clonotype was obtained from a man younger than 45 in good health. The CDR3 loop reads CASSLGVGAGELFF. The CDR3 region has the DNA TGTGCCAGCAGTTTAGGGGTCGGGGCCGGGGAGCTGTTTTTT.